This T cell receptor beta chain is from a study of blood T cell repertoires in COVID-19. The repertoire was sequenced with immunoSEQ multiplex PCR; TCRdb's copy has only in-frame clones and lacks some. Here the sample spans about 240,000 clones, 86% being singletons. Germline-derived CDR1 and CDR2 are SGHNT and YYREEE (reference sequence). There are 15 residues in the CDR3. V was pared by 8 bases and J by 2 bases, with 10 bases of the junction left unmatched. Sequenced sample: PBMCs or T cells enriched from blood (not recorded which). The TCR was taken from a woman in her forties with acute COVID-19. The V call is TRBV5-4, the J call TRBJ2-1; 7 positions match TRBD2. In nucleotides, the CDR3 is TGTGCCAGTTCACAACGGGAGGTGGCCTACAATGAGCAGTTCTTC. Its translation is CASSQREVAYNEQFF. The entire variable domain, with the rest obtained from reference TRBV5-4 and TRBJ2-1, is as follows: ETGVTQSPTHLIKTRGQQVTLRCSSQSGHNTVSWYQQALGQGPQFIFQYYREEENGRGNFPPRFSGLQFPNYSSELNVNALELDDSALYLCASSQREVAYNEQFFGPGTRLTVL.